A single sample is the source of the 21 T cell receptor beta chains below, sequenced in a study of control samples from healthy donors and cancer patients. Clones were read by immunoSEQ multiplex PCR, and TCRdb kept only the in-frame ones, dropping some. Among about 110,000 clones listed, more than 85% were seen once. The specimen was blood. Receptors originate from a woman aged 50 to 65 in good health.

The rearrangement uses TRBV30 and TRBJ2-1; D unresolved. The CDR3 sequence is 12 residues long. Germline-derived CDR1 and CDR2 are GTSNPN and SVGIG (reference sequence). The V end lost 1 base, the J end lost 8 bases, and 9 bases lay between the germline ends. CDR3 residues: CAWSEPGDEQFF. CDR3 sequence (DNA): TGTGCCTGGAGTGAACCTGGGGATGAGCAGTTCTTC. The complete variable domain, with remaining parts taken from reference TRBV30 and TRBJ2-1, reads SQTIHQWPATLVQPVGSPLSLECTVEGTSNPNLYWYRQAAGRGLQLLFYSVGIGQISSEVPQNLSASRPQDRQFILSSKKLLLSDSGFYLCAWSEPGDEQFFGPGTRLTVL.

The rearrangement joins TRBV9 to TRBJ2-1; 8 nucleotides agree with TRBD2. V shed 0 bases, J shed 7 bases, and the junction held 6 bases outside the gene matches. The CDR3 covers 15 residues. Germline CDR1 reads SGDLS; CDR2 reads YYNGEE. Written as DNA, the CDR3 is TGTGCCAGCAGCGTAGGGGCTAGCGGGTCGAATGAGCAGTTCTTC. Translated: CASSVGASGSNEQFF.

The V and J genes are TRBV30 and TRBJ2-7; TRBD1 or TRBD2 may be the D gene (5 bases each). Germline CDR1 is GTSNPN and CDR2 is SVGIG (reference sequence). V was shortened by 5 bases and J by 2 bases, with 10 bases between the two germline ends. The CDR3 extends over 12 amino acids. DNA of the CDR3: TGTGCCTGGGAGGGGCGGACCTACGAGCAGTACTTC. Protein product: CAWEGRTYEQYF.

The chain is built from TRBV21-1 and TRBJ2-3; the table's D call, TRBD2, has no DNA check behind it. TRBV21-1 is reported as a pseudogene. The CDR3 sequence is 11 residues long. CDR3 DNA: TGTGCCAGCCCGACTAGCGGGGCGCAGTATTTT. As protein: CASPTSGAQYF.

The V gene is TRBV12-5, the J gene TRBJ2-1, with 8 positions matching TRBD2. V lost 6 bases and J lost 9; bases outside the gene matches: 16. Germline values: CDR1 LGHNT, CDR2 FRNRAP. This CDR3 region has 16 residues. The CDR3 protein is CASGPLFSGGGCEQFF. In DNA, the CDR3 is TGTGCTAGTGGCCCCCTGTTTTCGGGGGGGGGTTGTGAGCAGTTCTTC.

The chain has TRBV5-6 and TRBJ1-5; D is unclear. The CDR3 is 12 residues long. Trimming took off 0 bases at V and 3 bases at J, with 1 base between the two ends. Germline assignment: CDR1 SGHDT and CDR2 YYEEEE. The CDR3 loop is CASSLVNQPQHF. CDR3 sequence (DNA): TGTGCCAGCAGCTTGGTCAATCAGCCCCAGCATTTT. Supplemented by reference TRBV5-6 and TRBJ1-5, the full variable domain reads DAGVTQSPTHLIKTRGQQVTLRCSPKSGHDTVSWYQQALGQGPQFIFQYYEEEERQRGNFPDRFSGHQFPNYSSELNVNALLLGDSALYLCASSLVNQPQHFGDGTRLSIL.

Concerning this clone itself: This sample also contains other DNA sequences that code for the same CDR3. V gene TRBV5-1 combines with J gene TRBJ2-7; tentatively, D is TRBD1 or TRBD2 (6 bases each). There are 14 residues in the CDR3. Germline V lookup: CDR1 SGHRS, CDR2 YFSETQ. V lost 2 bases to trimming and J lost 0 bases, with 9 bases between them. The CDR3 DNA reads as TGCGCCAGCAGCTTAGGGGGGAGCTCCTACGAGCAGTACTTC. It translates to CASSLGGSSYEQYF.

There are a few counts of this clone. The chain carries TRBV7-9 and TRBJ2-7; D possibly corresponds to TRBD1 (5 bases). This CDR3 region has 12 residues. The germline gives CDR1 SEHNR, CDR2 FQNEAQ (reference sequence). Trimming removed 5 bases from V and 12 bases from J, with 17 bases in between. The CDR3 loop reads CASSEDSFEAYF. CDR3 nucleotide sequence: TGTGCCAGCAGCGAAGACAGCTTCGAAGCGTACTTC.

J is TRBJ2-5 and V is TRBV9; TRBD2 aligns across 9 bases. Germline CDR1 is SGDLS and CDR2 is YYNGEE. The CDR3 spans 18 residues. Germline trimming cut 3 bases from V and 2 bases from J; bases unmatched to any gene: 14. The CDR3 DNA reads as TGTGCCAGCAGCGGCGGCCGCGGGGGGGCCGGTTGGCAAGAGACCCAGTACTTC. Protein sequence: CASSGGRGGAGWQETQYF. The full variable domain, with the rest looked up from reference TRBV9 and TRBJ2-5, is DSGVTQTPKHLITATGQRVTLRCSPRSGDLSVYWYQQSLDQGLQFLIQYYNGEERAKGNILERFSAQQFPDLHSELNLSSLELGDSALYFCASSGGRGGAGWQETQYFGPGTRLLVL.

This clone came up once. The V gene is TRBV7-9, the J gene TRBJ2-3; TRBD2 might be the D (6 bases). Per the germline V gene, CDR1 is SEHNR and CDR2 is FQNEAQ (reference sequence). Trimming removed 5 bases at V and 2 bases at J, with 17 bases between. The CDR3 spans 16 residues. The CDR3 nucleotides are TGTGCCAGCAGCCCTGACGCTAGCGCCAACACAGATACGCAGTATTTT. Residues: CASSPDASANTDTQYF.

This chain connects TRBV19 to TRBJ1-5; possible D gene TRBD1, 5 bases. CDR1 is LNHDA, CDR2 SQIVND, per germline (reference sequence). The ends were cut back, 5 bases at V and 5 bases at J, with 10 bases in the middle. This CDR3 is built from 13 residues. CDR3 sequence: CASSGGRDQPQHF. The CDR3 region has the DNA TGTGCCAGTAGTGGGGGTCGAGATCAGCCCCAGCATTTT.

The V and J genes are TRBV6-5 and TRBJ1-2, with 7 bases identical to TRBD1. Trimming cost V 6 bases and J 4 bases; bases outside gene matches: 11. Germline V lookup: CDR1 MNHEY, CDR2 SVGAGI. The CDR3 runs to 15 residues. CDR3 DNA: TGTGCCAGCAGGCCCAACCGGGACAGTTTCTATGGCTACACCTTC. It is translated as CASRPNRDSFYGYTF.

The chain uses TRBV5-6 and TRBJ1-3; D gene unclear. The CDR3 is made up of 14 amino acids. CDR1 is SGHDT and CDR2 is YYEEEE in the germline V gene. V was shortened by 0 bases and J by 0 bases, with 4 bases between the two germline ends. CDR3 region: CASSLGFSGNTIYF. Here the CDR3 DNA reads TGTGCCAGCAGCTTGGGTTTCTCTGGAAACACCATATATTTT. Complete variable domain (other parts from reference TRBV5-6 and TRBJ1-3): DAGVTQSPTHLIKTRGQQVTLRCSPKSGHDTVSWYQQALGQGPQFIFQYYEEEERQRGNFPDRFSGHQFPNYSSELNVNALLLGDSALYLCASSLGFSGNTIYFGEGSWLTVV.

The chain carries TRBV7-2 and TRBJ2-3, with TRBD2 identical over 10 bases. With V trimmed by 4 bases and J by 6 bases, 7 bases remained unmatched. The germline V gene has CDR1 SGHTA and CDR2 FQGNSA. The CDR3 has 15 residues. The CDR3 nucleotides read TGTGCCAGCAGCTGGCGTAGCGGGGGGCAGGATACGCAGTATTTT. This translates into CASSWRSGGQDTQYF. Full variable domain (missing parts from reference TRBV7-2 and TRBJ2-3): GAGVSQSPSNKVTEKGKDVELRCDPISGHTALYWYRQSLGQGLEFLIYFQGNSAPDKSGLPSDRFSAERTGGSVSTLTIQRTQQEDSAVYLCASSWRSGGQDTQYFGPGTRLTVL.

In its sample, this clone was seen a few times. The chain recombines TRBV9 with TRBJ2-3; 10 bases are a match to TRBD2. Germline V gives CDR1 SGDLS, CDR2 YYNGEE. V lost 4 bases, J lost 2 bases, and 7 bases stayed unmatched. CDR3 length: 16 amino acids. The CDR3 region is CASSLRLAGPTDTQYF. DNA for the CDR3: TGTGCCAGCAGCCTCCGACTAGCGGGTCCCACAGATACGCAGTATTTT.

This clone showed up just once. This chain connects TRBV10-1 to TRBJ2-3; TRBD1 might be the D (5 bases). Trimming took 6 bases from V and 1 from J, leaving 17 bases between them. This CDR3 has 16 residues. The V gene's germline CDR1 is WNHNN and CDR2 SYGVQD (reference sequence). The CDR3 DNA sequence: TGCGCCAGCAGACAACGACAGAACCTAGGCACAGATACGCAGTATTTT. Protein sequence: CASRQRQNLGTDTQYF.

The chain recombines TRBV5-6 with TRBJ2-1; 7 bases are a match to TRBD2. Trimming cost V 4 bases and J 4 bases; bases outside gene matches: 2. In germline, CDR1 is SGHDT, CDR2 YYEEEE. This CDR3 comprises 13 residues. CDR3 residues: CASSGTIYNEQFF. The DNA for the CDR3 is TGTGCCAGCAGCGGGACTATATACAATGAGCAGTTCTTC. Using reference TRBV5-6 and TRBJ2-1 for the parts outside the CDR3, the full variable domain is DAGVTQSPTHLIKTRGQQVTLRCSPKSGHDTVSWYQQALGQGPQFIFQYYEEEERQRGNFPDRFSGHQFPNYSSELNVNALLLGDSALYLCASSGTIYNEQFFGPGTRLTVL.

The CDR3 reads CASSLFSSGPRVGQFF. CDR3 sequence (DNA): TGTGCCAGCAGCTTATTCTCTAGCGGCCCCCGCGTGGGGCAGTTCTTC. The chain joins TRBV11-1 to TRBJ2-1, with TRBD2 matching over 7 bases. This CDR3 region has 16 residues. Germline-derived CDR1 and CDR2 are SGHAT and FQDESV (reference sequence). The V and J ends lost 2 bases and 12 bases, in that order; junction bases with no gene match: 16.

The rearrangement links TRBV20-1 to TRBJ1-2, with D possibly matching TRBD1 (5 bases). CDR3 length equals 13 residues. The ends were cut back, 3 bases at V and 2 bases at J, with 10 bases in the middle. CDR1 DFQATT and CDR2 SNEGSKA come from the germline V gene (reference sequence). The CDR3 loop is CSASQTANYGYTF. The DNA for the CDR3 is TGCAGTGCTAGTCAGACAGCCAACTATGGCTACACCTTC.

This sequence joins TRBV6-2 or TRBV6-3 and TRBJ1-2, with unresolved D. The germline V gene encodes CDR1 MNHEY and CDR2 SVGEGT. The length of the CDR3 is 14 residues. V lost 5 bases, J lost 2 bases, and 12 bases lay in between. For the CDR3, the DNA is TGTGCCAGCAGTCACCAAGGGAGGAACTATGGCTACACCTTC. Protein product: CASSHQGRNYGYTF.

The chain couples TRBV9 to TRBJ1-3; D gene unclear. The CDR3 consists of 13 residues. Trimming removed 4 bases at V and 2 bases at J, with 7 bases between. Germline lookup yields CDR1 SGDLS and CDR2 YYNGEE. The chain's CDR3 is CASSPVTGNTIYF. CDR3 nucleotides: TGTGCCAGCAGCCCCGTCACTGGAAACACCATATATTTT.